Sequencing of this TCR beta chain was carried out in a study of CD8 T cells in ankylosing spondylitis. Broader study findings: Seemingly distinctive of ankylosing spondylitis blood was a TCR beta motif formed by eight highly homologous variants. Within peripheral blood, clones linked to disease were CD8+ and relatively rare.

V shed 0 bases and J shed 0 bases, with 6 bases lying between them. The CDR3 consists of 14 residues. CDR1 is SGDLS, CDR2 YYNGEE, per germline. TCRdb re-derived calls from the 5' RACE reads in MiXCR, one entry per CDR3 protein. Found here are under 950,000 distinct CDR3 sequences, around 20% of them singletons; the top ten hold under 20%. This clonotype was recorded a few times. Its antigen is undetermined. This TCR derives from a male donor with ankylosing spondylitis. The V call is TRBV9, the J call TRBJ1-2; the D is unclear. The sample consisted of blood, either unsorted or a sorted T cell fraction (not recorded which). The CDR3 is CASSVASANYGYTF. CDR3 in DNA: TGTGCCAGCAGCGTAGCGTCGGCTAACTATGGCTACACCTTC.